Presented here are 8 T cell receptor beta chains from one specimen sequenced in a study of beta chain features in type 1 diabetes. Expressed TCRB transcripts were sequenced because the isolated RNA had all been reverse transcribed beforehand. Assay: immunoSEQ multiplex PCR; the TCRdb copy retains only in-frame clones and omits some. The table has hundreds of thousands of clones, about 14% seen once. These TCRs' antigens remain unknown. General observations from the study: In all four CD4+ subsets, TCRB CDR3 length was significantly, moderately reduced in type 1 diabetes.

Sequences were obtained from naive CD4+ T cells from blood. These receptors all stem from a man aged 18 to 30 with type 1 diabetes.

V gene TRBV4-1 combines with J gene TRBJ2-7; 11 nucleotides match TRBD2. The CDR3 contains 18 residues. Germline loops: CDR1 MGHRA, CDR2 YSYEKL. The junction had 12 bases not matched to a gene; V was cut back by 2 bases and J by 3 bases. The CDR3 nucleotides are TGCGCCAGCAGCCAACGGGAGCTGGGACTAGCGGAAGTCTACGAGCAGTACTTC. It codes for CASSQRELGLAEVYEQYF.

This clone has a handful of counts. J is TRBJ1-5 and V is TRBV5-6; D not certain. The CDR3 has 12 residues. The germline CDR1 and CDR2 sequences are SGHDT and YYEEEE. The V gene lost 4 bases and the J gene lost 4 bases, with 6 bases spanning the gap. The CDR3 nucleotides read TGTGCCAGCAGCGTAGTGAATCAGCCCCAGCATTTT. This translates into CASSVVNQPQHF.

This clone was seen only a few times. The chain links TRBV30 to TRBJ2-5; 7 bases align to TRBD1. The CDR3 extends over 14 amino acids. With 3 bases clipped from V and 4 bases from J, the junction kept 8 bases outside the gene matches. Germline CDR1 is GTSNPN and CDR2 is SVGIG (reference sequence). The CDR3 sequence is CAWRLKGAGETQYF. DNA for the CDR3: TGTGCCTGGAGGTTAAAGGGGGCTGGAGAGACCCAGTACTTC.

This clone was observed a handful of times. The CDR3 DNA reads as TGCGCCAGCAGCACGGGAGGGGCCCAGTACTGGGAGACCCAGTACTTC. It is translated as CASSTGGAQYWETQYF. The chain couples TRBV4-1 to TRBJ2-5; 8 bases line up with TRBD2. The germline V gene has CDR1 MGHRA and CDR2 YSYEKL. The ends lost 5 bases at V and 5 bases at J; junction bases unmatched: 13. The CDR3 runs 16 residues.

The V and J genes are TRBV7-9 and TRBJ2-7; a weak D match, TRBD1 (7 bases). The germline gives CDR1 SEHNR, CDR2 FQNEAQ (reference sequence). This CDR3 contains 15 residues. V was trimmed by 4 bases and J by 2 bases, leaving 15 bases between them. Here the CDR3 reads CASSSTGDSPYEQYF. DNA of the CDR3: TGTGCCAGCAGCTCTACGGGGGACAGTCCCTACGAGCAGTACTTC.

On this clone itself: At the DNA level, this CDR3 is encoded by other sequences in the same sample as well. The chain recombines TRBV7-3 with TRBJ2-7, with D possibly TRBD1 on 7 matching bases. Trimming left V 5 bases short and J 4 bases short, with 15 bases between. The germline gives CDR1 SGHTA, CDR2 FQGTGA. The CDR3 covers 14 residues. This CDR3 reads CASSPQGGSYEQYF. CDR3 DNA: TGTGCCAGCAGCCCTCAGGGGGGATCTTACGAGCAGTACTTC.

The chain uses TRBV4-3 and TRBJ2-7, with D perhaps given as TRBD1 or TRBD2 (5 bases each). V dropped 0 bases and J dropped 4 bases, with 7 bases sitting between them. Germline values: CDR1 LGHNA, CDR2 YSLEER. The length of the CDR3 is 13 residues. The CDR3, as DNA: TGCGCCAGCAGCCAAGAGAGGGGATACGAGCAGTACTTC. Translating it yields CASSQERGYEQYF.

This chain joins TRBV30 and TRBJ2-1; 7 nucleotides line up with TRBD2. V trimming: 5 bases; J trimming: 12 bases; junction bases outside the gene matches: 13. The CDR3 runs to 13 residues. The germline V gene encodes CDR1 GTSNPN and CDR2 SVGIG (reference sequence). The CDR3 coding sequence is TGTGCCTGGCAGGTTTCGGGGGGAGCGGCGCAGTTCTTC. It yields the protein CAWQVSGGAAQFF.